A selection of T cell receptor beta chains follows, all from one sample in a study of blood T cells in healthy people across ages. TCRdb re-called the 5' RACE reads with MiXCR, one entry per CDR3 protein. This sample yields more than 800,000 distinct CDR3 sequences, of which roughly 26% are seen a single time; around 15% belongs to the top ten. Sequencing was performed on blood. The receptors shown here come from a woman at least 80 years old in good health. CDR3s include the opening cysteine and the closing phenylalanine or tryptophan. A D gene is named only where the DNA matches it firmly. Clone sizes are given selectively: once, few, many, or a class where the clone is expanded.

TRBV10-3	many	TRBJ2-4	-	CAISESIHKNIQYF	TGTGCCATCAGTGAGTCGATCCACAAAAACATTCAGTACTTC
TRBV3-1	-	TRBJ2-3	TRBD2	CASSQYGLAGPNSTDTQYF	TGTGCCAGCAGCCAGTACGGACTAGCGGGCCCGAATAGCACAGATACGCAGTATTTT
TRBV5-6	-	TRBJ2-1	-	CASSRFEQAPYNEQFF	TGTGCCAGCAGCAGATTCGAACAGGCCCCCTACAATGAGCAGTTCTTC
TRBV4-3	many	TRBJ2-5	TRBD1	CASSQEDTGTGGIGTQYF	TGCGCCAGCAGCCAAGAGGATACCGGGACAGGGGGGATAGGAACCCAGTACTTC
TRBV7-9	-	TRBJ1-1	-	CASSLPSQGNTEAFF	TGTGCCAGCAGCCTGCCATCACAGGGGAACACTGAAGCTTTCTTT
TRBV4-3	-	TRBJ2-1	TRBD1	CASSQGGTGLNEQFF	TGCGCCAGCAGCCAGGGGGGGACAGGGCTCAATGAGCAGTTCTTC
TRBV5-4	few	TRBJ1-1	TRBD1	CASSPDLRTGDTEAFF	TGTGCCAGCAGCCCCGATCTACGTACAGGGGACACTGAAGCTTTCTTT
TRBV5-1	many	TRBJ2-4	-	CASSLSAVAKNIQYF	TGCGCCAGCAGCTTGTCGGCGGTAGCCAAAAACATTCAGTACTTC
TRBV6-1	-	TRBJ2-7	TRBD2	CASKSGGRAAYNEQYF	TGTGCCAGCAAATCTGGCGGGAGGGCCGCCTACAATGAGCAGTACTTC
TRBV24-1	-	TRBJ2-3	TRBD2	CATRGTSGDTQYF	TGTGCCACCAGAGGGACTAGCGGGGATACGCAGTATTTT
TRBV5-1	-	TRBJ1-1	-	CASSSAVDKLAFF	TGCGCCAGCAGCTCTGCGGTTGATAAATTAGCTTTCTTT
TRBV20-1	many	TRBJ1-2	-	CSAQPSGQNGYTF	TGCAGTGCCCAGCCCTCCGGACAGAATGGCTACACCTTC
TRBV2	few	TRBJ1-6	-	CASRQVYNSPLHF	TGTGCCAGCCGACAGGTCTATAATTCACCCCTCCACTTT
TRBV18	-	TRBJ1-1	TRBD1	CASSLDRADTEAFF	TGTGCCAGCTCCCTTGACAGGGCGGACACTGAAGCTTTCTTT
TRBV6-6	many	TRBJ1-1	-	CASSYSGQMNTEAFF	TGTGCCAGCAGTTACTCCGGACAGATGAACACTGAAGCTTTCTTT
TRBV15	few	TRBJ1-2	-	CATSRNPGTPKGGYTF	TGTGCCACCAGCAGAAACCCCGGGACACCTAAGGGTGGCTACACCTTC
TRBV20-1	-	TRBJ1-6	TRBD1	CSARGHNSPLHF	TGCAGTGCCAGGGGGCATAATTCACCCCTCCACTTT
TRBV20-1	few	TRBJ2-1	-	CSAEDGYNEQFF	TGCAGTGCTGAGGACGGTTACAATGAGCAGTTCTTC
TRBV7-2	once	TRBJ1-6	TRBD1	CACSLGQGAHNSPLHF	TGTGCCTGCAGCTTAGGCCAGGGGGCACATAATTCACCCCTCCACTTT
TRBV27	many	TRBJ1-2	-	CASSFTSDYGYTF	TGTGCCAGCAGTTTCACCAGCGACTATGGCTACACCTTC
TRBV20-1	many	TRBJ1-2	TRBD1	CSARESGTAIYGYTF	TGCAGTGCTAGAGAGTCAGGGACAGCGATCTATGGCTACACCTTC
TRBV19	-	TRBJ1-5	-	CASTMRVNQPQHF	TGTGCCAGTACTATGAGGGTAAATCAGCCCCAGCATTTT
TRBV5-4	many	TRBJ2-1	-	CASSLVGSPRDEQFF	TGTGCCAGCAGCTTGGTAGGATCCCCTCGGGATGAGCAGTTCTTC
TRBV6-1	once	TRBJ1-1	TRBD1	CASSEGDRGYPSGAFF	TGTGCCAGCAGTGAGGGGGACAGGGGGTACCCATCAGGGGCTTTCTTT
TRBV3-1	-	TRBJ2-3	TRBD2	CASQKRGPTDTQYF	TGTGCCAGCCAGAAGCGGGGGCCCACAGATACGCAGTATTTT
TRBV10-3	-	TRBJ2-2	-	CAISEGVGELFF	TGTGCCATCAGTGAGGGGGTCGGGGAGCTGTTTTTT
TRBV29-1	many	TRBJ2-7	-	CSVAEFGTRGEQYF	TGCAGCGTTGCCGAATTCGGGACCCGGGGCGAGCAGTACTTC
TRBV5-3	-	TRBJ2-3	TRBD2	CASSQGTSGGAPTDTQYF	TGTGCCAGCAGCCAGGGGACTAGCGGGGGGGCCCCAACAGATACGCAGTATTTT
TRBV7-2	many	TRBJ1-5	-	CASSPESRTPQHF	TGTGCCAGCAGCCCCGAATCAAGGACGCCCCAGCATTTT
TRBV20-1	-	TRBJ2-7	TRBD2	CSARDLAAYEQYF	TGCAGTGCTAGAGATCTAGCGGCCTACGAGCAGTACTTC
TRBV6-5	many	TRBJ2-5	TRBD2	CASSLLAGQEWTQYF	TGTGCCAGCAGTCTACTAGCGGGGCAAGAGTGGACCCAGTACTTC
TRBV18	many	TRBJ2-1	-	CASSPIEGNEQFF	TGTGCCAGCTCACCAATAGAGGGCAATGAGCAGTTCTTC
TRBV23-1	-	TRBJ2-7	-	CASSQSAETASYEQYF	TGCGCCAGCAGTCAATCGGCTGAGACAGCCTCCTACGAGCAGTACTTC
TRBV7-9	-	TRBJ2-2	-	CASSPGFVLFLEKYTGELFF	TGTGCCAGCAGTCCGGGATTTGTCCTCTTCCTCGAGAAATACACCGGGGAGCTGTTTTTT
TRBV28	-	TRBJ2-2	-	CASSLGQVTGELFF	TGTGCCAGCAGTTTAGGCCAGGTTACCGGGGAGCTGTTTTTT
TRBV3-1	-	TRBJ1-1	TRBD1	CASSQGTGGAFF	TGTGCCAGCAGCCAGGGGACAGGCGGGGCTTTCTTT
TRBV5-8	few	TRBJ2-1	-	CASSLYKNEQFF	TGTGCCAGCAGCTTGTATAAGAATGAGCAGTTCTTC
TRBV12-5	many	TRBJ2-5	-	CASGLATEETQYF	TGTGCTAGTGGTTTGGCGACAGAAGAGACCCAGTACTTC
TRBV12-3/TRBV12-4	many	TRBJ2-7	TRBD1	CASSLGLGQLYEQYF	TGTGCCAGCAGTTTAGGCCTGGGACAGCTCTACGAGCAGTACTTC
TRBV10-3	many	TRBJ1-2	-	CAISESLSADYGYTF	TGTGCCATCAGTGAGTCCTTGTCCGCGGATTATGGCTACACCTTC
TRBV7-2	many	TRBJ2-5	TRBD2	CASSFGGLTQETQYF	TGTGCCAGCAGCTTCGGGGGACTAACTCAAGAGACCCAGTACTTC
TRBV5-6	-	TRBJ1-2	-	CASSLAPIPGPEDHTF	TGTGCCAGCAGCTTGGCCCCAATTCCAGGACCCGAGGATCACACCTTC
TRBV28	-	TRBJ2-7	-	CASGKQGRDEQYF	TGTGCCAGCGGCAAACAGGGTAGGGACGAGCAGTACTTC
TRBV11-2	few	TRBJ1-1	TRBD1	CASSPATGLGTEAFF	TGTGCCAGCAGCCCTGCGACAGGGTTGGGCACTGAAGCTTTCTTT
TRBV7-2	many	TRBJ2-7	-	CASSSGQLYEQYF	TGTGCCAGCAGCTCTGGACAGTTGTACGAGCAGTACTTC
TRBV12-3/TRBV12-4	-	TRBJ2-3	TRBD2	CASIRTSGNADTQYF	TGTGCCAGCATCAGGACTAGCGGGAACGCAGATACGCAGTATTTT
TRBV6-5	-	TRBJ2-2	-	CAGSRAGGANTGELFF	TGTGCCGGCAGCCGGGCCGGGGGAGCGAACACCGGGGAGCTGTTTTTT
TRBV12-3/TRBV12-4	many	TRBJ2-1	-	CASSFGQISYNEQFF	TGTGCCAGCAGTTTCGGGCAAATCTCCTACAATGAGCAGTTCTTC
TRBV19	-	TRBJ2-5	TRBD1	CASSGGQVKETQYF	TGTGCCAGTAGTGGGGGACAGGTAAAAGAGACCCAGTACTTC
TRBV11-2	many	TRBJ2-5	TRBD1	CASTDRVYGETQYF	TGTGCCAGCACCGACAGGGTATACGGGGAGACCCAGTACTTC
TRBV10-3	many	TRBJ1-5	TRBD1	CAISNGQGVQPQHF	TGTGCCATCAGTAACGGACAGGGGGTTCAGCCCCAGCATTTT
TRBV7-2	many	TRBJ1-4	-	CASSFSTTNEKLFF	TGTGCCAGCAGCTTCAGTACAACTAATGAAAAACTGTTTTTT
TRBV10-2	once	TRBJ2-1	-	CASSDHREIAYNEQFF	TGCGCCAGCAGTGACCACAGGGAAATTGCCTACAATGAGCAGTTCTTC
TRBV11-2	many	TRBJ2-1	-	CASSLVRVGSYNEQFF	TGTGCCAGCAGCTTAGTTAGGGTGGGGTCCTACAATGAGCAGTTCTTC
TRBV6-6	-	TRBJ1-1	-	CASSSVGRGETEAFF	TGTGCCAGCAGTTCTGTGGGACGGGGGGAAACTGAAGCTTTCTTT
TRBV6-1	few	TRBJ2-3	TRBD2	CASSRAGGGAKTDTQYF	TGTGCCAGCAGTAGGGCTGGCGGGGGGGCCAAAACAGATACGCAGTATTTT
TRBV7-2	many	TRBJ2-4	TRBD2	CASSKGSGGNGAKNIQYF	TGTGCCAGCAGCAAAGGTAGCGGGGGGAACGGAGCCAAAAACATTCAGTACTTC